This entry lists 7 T cell receptor beta chains sequenced from one sample in a study of OX40 agonist ivuxolimab in advanced cancers. The data were produced by immunoSEQ multiplex PCR, yet TCRdb's version contains in-frame clones alone and is incomplete. The sample yields some 39,000 clones, 70% to 90% seen once. This sample comprised CD4+ or CD8+ T cells sorted from blood, obtained in a trial of the OX40 agonist ivuxolimab. Receptors were obtained from an adult with an advanced solid tumor such as melanoma, head and neck, liver or kidney cancer.

This clone was picked up one time. V is TRBV4-2 and J is TRBJ1-1; D is possibly TRBD1 (5 bases). Germline CDR1 LGHNA, CDR2 YNFKEQ. Trimming removed 3 bases from V and 4 bases from J, with 18 bases in between. The CDR3 totals 16 residues. CDR3 in DNA: TGTGCCAGCAGCCAGTTGCAGGGAGGCCGGGGCACTGAAGCTTTCTTT. Its translation is CASSQLQGGRGTEAFF.

This rearrangement joins TRBV7-3 to TRBJ2-1; 7 bases are a match to TRBD2. Germline CDR1 is SGHTA and CDR2 is FQGTGA. After removal of 5 bases from V and 2 bases from J, the junction contained 0 bases not matched to a gene. The CDR3 is 13 residues long. This chain's CDR3 is CASSLAAYNEQFF. CDR3 nucleotide sequence: TGTGCCAGCAGCCTAGCGGCCTACAATGAGCAGTTCTTC.

The chain couples TRBV5-5 to TRBJ2-2, with D unresolved. V lost 0 bases and J lost 1, with 13 bases in between. CDR1 and CDR2 (germline): SGHKS, YYEKEE (reference sequence). This CDR3 has 17 residues. CDR3 in DNA: TGTGCCAGCAGCTTGGGTGCCCGACCTTTGAACACCGGGGAGCTGTTTTTT. It is translated as CASSLGARPLNTGELFF.

DNA for the CDR3: TGTGCCAGCAGCCTTACCGGGTGGGTTGAAGCTTTCTTT. It encodes CASSLTGWVEAFF. The chain combines TRBV11-2 with TRBJ1-1; no firm D call. V was pared by 5 bases and J by 7 bases, with 14 bases between. This CDR3 has 13 residues. CDR1 and CDR2 (germline): SGHAT, FQNNGV.

CDR3 amino acids: CASSAADRYYGYTF. The CDR3 DNA reads as TGTGCCAGCAGCGCAGCTGACAGATACTATGGCTACACCTTC. The chain carries TRBV7-9 and TRBJ1-2; D possibly corresponds to TRBD1 (5 bases). Trimming cost V 5 bases and J 3 bases, with 13 bases left between them. This CDR3 comprises 14 residues. CDR1 and CDR2 from the germline V gene are SEHNR and FQNEAQ (reference sequence).

The rearrangement uses TRBV21-1 and TRBJ1-5. TRBV21-1 is a pseudogene locus. This CDR3 contains 15 residues. The CDR3 sequence: CASSNRLRDNQPQHF. The CDR3 nucleotides are TGTGCCAGCAGCAACCGCTTGAGGGACAATCAGCCCCAGCATTTT.

V usage is TRBV28 and J usage is TRBJ1-2; TRBD1 aligns across 7 bases. Trimming cost V 6 bases and J 7 bases; bases outside gene matches: 11. Germline V lookup: CDR1 MDHEN, CDR2 SYDVKM. The CDR3 spans 14 residues. CDR3 in amino acids: CASSPGQAYVGYTF. DNA of the CDR3: TGTGCCAGCAGCCCTGGACAGGCGTACGTTGGCTACACCTTC.